A selection of T cell receptor beta chains follows, all from one sample in a study of blood T cell repertoires in COVID-19. Assay: immunoSEQ multiplex PCR; the TCRdb copy retains only in-frame clones and omits some. The repertoire includes around 70,000 clones, around 80% of them detected once, and just under 10% sits in the top ten. Sequencing was carried out using peripheral blood. The receptors come from a woman aged 45 to 65 with acute or convalescent COVID-19. Each CDR3 is given with its conserved first and last residue. D genes are given only for firm matches. The size entry is marked missing in some rows and otherwise reads once, few, many or a size class.

TRBV27,TRBJ2-7,TRBD1,-,CASRDRVSSYEQYF,TGTGCCAGCAGGGACAGGGTAAGCTCCTACGAGCAGTACTTC
TRBV15,TRBJ2-1,-,-,CATSRGSSYNEQFF,TGTGCCACCAGCAGAGGGAGCTCCTACAATGAGCAGTTCTTC
TRBV19,TRBJ2-1,TRBD1,-,CASSRGQGASDEQFF,TGTGCCAGTAGTAGGGGACAGGGGGCATCCGATGAGCAGTTCTTC
TRBV19,TRBJ2-1,TRBD2,-,CASSGGGAIRGNEQFF,TGTGCCAGTAGTGGCGGGGGGGCCATCCGGGGCAATGAGCAGTTCTTC
TRBV7-9,TRBJ2-3,-,-,CASSSNLGDTQYF,TGTGCCAGCAGCTCGAATCTGGGCGATACGCAGTATTTT
TRBV5-4,TRBJ2-1,TRBD2,once,CASSPGLAGGRSYNEQFF,TGTGCCAGCAGCCCAGGACTAGCGGGGGGGCGCTCCTACAATGAGCAGTTCTTC
TRBV7-9,TRBJ1-2,TRBD1,-,CASSLLGTGVGGYTF,TGTGCCAGCAGCTTATTAGGGACAGGGGTCGGAGGCTACACCTTC
TRBV7-2,TRBJ1-6,TRBD1,-,CASSPRQGPSNSPLHF,TGTGCCAGCAGCCCCCGACAGGGGCCCTCAAATTCACCCCTCCACTTT
TRBV5-8,TRBJ1-4,-,few,CASSHSSGAFNEKLFF,TGTGCCAGCAGCCACAGCTCAGGTGCATTTAATGAAAAACTGTTTTTT
TRBV7-9,TRBJ2-2,TRBD2,-,CASSYPGLANTGELFF,TGTGCCAGCAGCTACCCAGGACTAGCGAACACCGGGGAGCTGTTTTTT
TRBV7-8,TRBJ2-7,TRBD1,-,CASSQGTGGVIGYYEQYF,TGTGCCAGCAGCCAGGGGACAGGGGGCGTCATTGGTTACTACGAGCAGTACTTC
TRBV11-3,TRBJ1-2,-,-,CASSKRQTFNYGYTF,TGTGCCAGCAGCAAACGACAGACCTTTAACTATGGCTACACCTTC
TRBV28,TRBJ2-7,TRBD2,-,CASSPVGRGPLTDEQYF,TGTGCCAGCAGCCCCGTGGGGAGGGGACCCCTGACGGACGAGCAGTACTTC
TRBV27,TRBJ1-6,-,few,CASSLRSSYNSPLHF,TGTGCCAGCAGTTTAAGGAGCTCCTATAATTCACCCCTCCACTTT
TRBV10-3,TRBJ1-2,-,-,CAISNDGLYGYTF,TGTGCCATCAGTAACGACGGACTCTATGGCTACACCTTC
TRBV19,TRBJ2-2,TRBD2,once,CASITSGGLNTGELFF,TGTGCCAGTATAACTAGCGGGGGACTAAACACCGGGGAGCTGTTTTTT
TRBV19,TRBJ1-2,TRBD1,-,CASSIAQGARTGYTF,TGTGCCAGTAGTATAGCGCAGGGGGCGAGAACTGGCTACACCTTC
TRBV4-3,TRBJ1-1,-,-,CASSQEAGNTEAFF,TGCGCCAGCAGCCAAGAGGCGGGGAACACTGAAGCTTTCTTT
TRBV9,TRBJ2-5,TRBD2,-,CASSVIGGRAGETQYF,TGTGCCAGCAGCGTTATTGGCGGGAGGGCAGGAGAGACCCAGTACTTC
TRBV6-2/TRBV6-3,TRBJ2-1,TRBD2,few,CASSSRPGGSEQFF,TGTGCCAGCAGTTCCCGACCGGGAGGTAGTGAGCAGTTCTTC
TRBV7-9,TRBJ1-2,TRBD1,-,CASSSGTVNYGYTF,TGTGCCAGCAGCTCCGGGACAGTTAACTATGGCTACACCTTC
TRBV6-1,TRBJ2-4,-,-,CASSGPGRNLAKNIQYF,TGTGCCAGCAGTGGACCGGGGAGAAATCTAGCCAAAAACATTCAGTACTTC
TRBV14,TRBJ2-5,-,-,CASCRQPGETQYF,TGTGCCAGCTGTAGACAGCCTGGAGAGACCCAGTACTTC
TRBV21-1,TRBJ1-1,-,-,CASAGTGMSTEAFF,TGTGCCAGCGCGGGGACGGGGATGAGTACTGAAGCTTTCTTT
TRBV4-3,TRBJ2-1,TRBD2,-,CASSQSGTIRNEQFF,TGCGCCAGCAGCCAATCCGGGACTATTCGTAATGAGCAGTTCTTC
TRBV15,TRBJ1-4,-,-,CATSRDGGQGATNEKLFF,TGTGCCACCAGCAGAGATGGAGGGCAGGGTGCAACTAATGAAAAACTGTTTTTT
TRBV5-4,TRBJ1-2,-,few,CASSPPGVNYGYTF,TGTGCCAGCAGCCCCCCGGGGGTTAACTATGGCTACACCTTC